These T cell receptor beta chains were read from a single sample in a study of cytomegalovirus exposure and HLA in healthy donors. The method was immunoSEQ multiplex PCR; TCRdb's version includes in-frame clones alone and lacks a portion of them. The data hold under 150,000 clones, with 82% observed a single time. The specimen was PBMCs. Receptor source: a male donor in good health and CMV-seronegative. CDR3s include the opening cysteine and the closing phenylalanine or tryptophan. D genes are given only for firm matches. Clone size is stated in some rows and not others, as once, few, many or a class when expanded.

d_call,j_call,v_call,clone_size,cdr3_aa,cdr3_nt
TRBD2,TRBJ2-1,TRBV7-7,.,CASSYGGLAGRLFF,TGTGCTAGCAGCTACGGTGGACTAGCGGGACGGCTGTTCTTC
.,TRBJ2-5,TRBV6-5,.,CASSRVRGDETQYF,TGTGCCAGCAGCCGGGTCAGGGGGGACGAGACCCAGTACTTC
.,TRBJ2-1,TRBV7-9,.,CASSSPLRDSYNEQFF,TGTGCCAGCAGCTCGCCCCTCCGGGACTCCTACAATGAGCAGTTCTTC
TRBD2,TRBJ2-5,TRBV7-3,.,CASSLGLVGETQYF,TGTGCCAGCAGCCTAGGACTAGTAGGGGAGACCCAGTACTTC
TRBD1,TRBJ2-2,TRBV5-1,.,CASSLATGATQELFF,TGCGCCAGCAGCTTGGCTACAGGGGCTACCCAGGAGCTGTTTTTT
.,TRBJ1-1,TRBV19,.,CASTIIGGGRGNTEAFF,TGTGCCAGTACTATAATAGGGGGAGGGAGAGGTAACACTGAAGCTTTCTTT
TRBD2,TRBJ2-3,TRBV13,.,CASSLEGLAGGRPTDTQYF,TGTGCCAGCAGCTTAGAAGGACTAGCGGGAGGGCGGCCTACAGATACGCAGTATTTT
.,TRBJ2-3,TRBV7-2,.,CASSSTDTQYF,TGTGCCAGCAGCTCAACAGATACGCAGTATTTT
.,TRBJ2-1,TRBV4-3,.,CASSQDVGSSYNEQFF,TGCGCCAGCAGCCAAGATGTCGGGAGCTCCTACAATGAGCAGTTCTTC
.,TRBJ1-4,TRBV28,few,CASSSSGEKLFF,TGTGCCAGCAGTTCCAGCGGGGAAAAACTGTTTTTT
.,TRBJ2-2,TRBV29-1,.,CSVERGLNTGELFF,TGCAGCGTTGAAAGGGGGTTAAACACCGGGGAGCTGTTTTTT
TRBD2,TRBJ2-7,TRBV30,.,CAWSIRGLPGEQYF,TGTGCCTGGAGTATAAGGGGACTACCCGGCGAGCAGTACTTC
.,TRBJ2-7,TRBV5-1,.,CASSATPSYEQYF,TGCGCCAGCAGCGCAACACCCTCCTACGAGCAGTACTTC
.,TRBJ2-1,TRBV6-5,.,CASSYTGSGSYNEQFF,TGTGCCAGCAGTTACACAGGGTCGGGCTCCTACAATGAGCAGTTCTTC
TRBD1,TRBJ2-3,TRBV7-9,.,CASSKASGTEFDTQYF,TGTGCCAGCAGCAAAGCGTCCGGGACAGAATTCGATACGCAGTATTTT
TRBD2,TRBJ2-5,TRBV7-2,few,CASSRTSDETQYF,TGTGCCAGCAGCCGGACTAGCGACGAGACCCAGTACTTC
.,TRBJ1-1,TRBV5-6,once,CASSAGQLQYTEAFF,TGTGCCAGCAGCGCCGGACAGTTACAGTACACTGAAGCTTTCTTT
TRBD2,TRBJ2-1,TRBV14,.,CASSKLAGEGNEQFF,TGTGCCAGCAGCAAACTAGCGGGAGAGGGCAATGAGCAGTTCTTC
TRBD1,TRBJ2-5,TRBV5-1,few,CASTIGTGVETQYF,TGCGCCAGCACCATCGGGACAGGGGTAGAGACCCAGTACTTC
.,TRBJ2-6,TRBV5-1,.,CASRVASLTGANVLTF,TGCGCCAGCCGGGTCGCCTCATTGACTGGGGCCAACGTCCTGACTTTC
.,TRBJ1-4,TRBV25-1,.,CASSEGSGIGNEKLFF,TGTGCCAGCAGTGAAGGTTCGGGGATTGGAAACGAAAAACTGTTTTTT
.,TRBJ2-3,TRBV27,.,CASSSQESTDTQYF,TGTGCCAGCAGTTCACAGGAATCCACAGATACGCAGTATTTT
TRBD1,TRBJ1-2,TRBV6-5,.,CASGRDRGLRGYTF,TGTGCCAGCGGCCGGGACAGGGGGCTTCGTGGCTACACCTTC
.,TRBJ1-4,TRBV28,.,CASSRGQSNEKLFF,TGTGCCAGCAGTCGCGGACAGTCTAATGAAAAACTGTTTTTT
.,TRBJ2-3,TRBV28,.,CASSPTFEDSDTQYF,TGTGCCAGCAGTCCGACCTTTGAGGATTCAGATACGCAGTATTTT
TRBD2,TRBJ2-5,TRBV7-8,.,CASSLAQAGGPLLETQYF,TGTGCCAGCAGCTTAGCGCAAGCGGGAGGGCCCCTACTAGAGACCCAGTACTTC
.,TRBJ1-5,TRBV27,.,CASSPSDRGGQPQHF,TGTGCCAGCAGTCCCTCCGACAGAGGGGGTCAGCCCCAGCATTTT
.,TRBJ2-1,TRBV7-9,few,CASNGLTPTNEQFF,TGTGCCAGCAATGGCCTCACCCCCACCAATGAGCAGTTCTTC
TRBD2,TRBJ2-3,TRBV29-1,.,CSVEVVRLAGGDDTQYF,TGCAGCGTTGAAGTAGTGAGACTAGCGGGAGGTGATGATACGCAGTATTTT